These T cell receptor beta chains were read from a single sample in a study of high-grade serous ovarian cancer treatment subgroups. Libraries were prepared by immunoSEQ multiplex PCR; TCRdb keeps only in-frame clonotypes and omits some of them. The sample carries several thousand clones, roughly 72% recorded once. The sequencing input was tumor tissue. The receptors shown here come from a human donor with high-grade serous ovarian cancer. Both conserved end residues are part of each CDR3. Part of the rows lack a size; the others show once, few, many or a class for expanded clones.

v_gene	j_gene	abundance	CDR3aa
TRBV4-3	TRBJ2-3	NA	CASSQDSGGPTASTDTQYF
TRBV7-9	TRBJ1-1	few	CASSLAGRSEAFF
TRBV6-1	TRBJ1-1	NA	CASSVRTNTEAFF
TRBV5-1	TRBJ1-4	NA	CASSLQGQGEKLFF
TRBV27	TRBJ2-2	NA	CASSPGRLSVGELFF
TRBV28	TRBJ2-5	NA	CASSSDSLYQETQYF
TRBV6-6	TRBJ2-2	few	CASRPRGANGELFF
TRBV5-6	TRBJ1-2	NA	CASSLYGQPPADGYTF
TRBV11-2	TRBJ2-3	once	CASSSTLSSGGTQDTQYF
TRBV7-3	TRBJ1-1	once	CASSLGPGSDTEAFF
TRBV28	TRBJ1-6	NA	CASTKTGRGSPLHF